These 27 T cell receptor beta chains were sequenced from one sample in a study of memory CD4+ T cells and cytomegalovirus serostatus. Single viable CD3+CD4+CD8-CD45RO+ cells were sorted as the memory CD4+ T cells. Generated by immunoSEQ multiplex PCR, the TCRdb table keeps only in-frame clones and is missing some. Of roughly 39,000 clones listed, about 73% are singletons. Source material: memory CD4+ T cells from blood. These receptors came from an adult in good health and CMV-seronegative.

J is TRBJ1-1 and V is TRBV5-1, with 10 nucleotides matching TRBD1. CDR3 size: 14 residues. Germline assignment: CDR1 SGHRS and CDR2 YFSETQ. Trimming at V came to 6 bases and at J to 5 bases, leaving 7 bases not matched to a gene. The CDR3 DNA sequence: TGCGCCAGCAAGGGACAGGGGACGATAACTGAAGCTTTCTTT. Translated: CASKGQGTITEAFF.

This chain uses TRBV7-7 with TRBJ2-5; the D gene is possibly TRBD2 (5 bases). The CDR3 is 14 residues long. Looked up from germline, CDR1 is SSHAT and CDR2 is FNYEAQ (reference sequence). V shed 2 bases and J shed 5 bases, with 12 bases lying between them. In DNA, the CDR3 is TGTGCCAGCAGCTTATTGGACTCATATGAGACCCAGTACTTC. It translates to CASSLLDSYETQYF. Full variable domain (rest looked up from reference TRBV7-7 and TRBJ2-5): GAGVSQSPRYKVTKRGQDVTLRCDPISSHATLYWYQQALGQGPEFLTYFNYEAQPDKSGLPSDRFSAERPEGSISTLTIQRTEQRDSAMYRCASSLLDSYETQYFGPGTRLLVL.

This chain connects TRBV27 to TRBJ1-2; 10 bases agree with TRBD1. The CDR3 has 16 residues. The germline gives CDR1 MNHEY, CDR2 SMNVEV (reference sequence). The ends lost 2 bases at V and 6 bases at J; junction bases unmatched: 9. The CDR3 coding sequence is TGTGCCAGCAGTTTAAGGGACAGGGGCATTATGCATGGCTACACCTTC. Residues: CASSLRDRGIMHGYTF.

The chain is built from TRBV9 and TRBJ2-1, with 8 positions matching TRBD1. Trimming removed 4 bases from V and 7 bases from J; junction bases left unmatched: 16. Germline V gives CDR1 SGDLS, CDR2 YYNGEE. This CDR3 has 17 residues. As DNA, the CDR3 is TGTGCCAGCAGCATCATACCCGGGACAGGTTTTCCTAATGAGCAGTTCTTC. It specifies CASSIIPGTGFPNEQFF.

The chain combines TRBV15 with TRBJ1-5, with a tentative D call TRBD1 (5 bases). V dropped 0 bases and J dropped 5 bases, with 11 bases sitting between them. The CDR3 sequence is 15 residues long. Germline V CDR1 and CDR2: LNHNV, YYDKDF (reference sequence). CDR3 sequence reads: CATSRDFREDQPQHF. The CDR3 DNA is TGTGCCACCAGCAGAGATTTCAGGGAAGATCAGCCCCAGCATTTT.

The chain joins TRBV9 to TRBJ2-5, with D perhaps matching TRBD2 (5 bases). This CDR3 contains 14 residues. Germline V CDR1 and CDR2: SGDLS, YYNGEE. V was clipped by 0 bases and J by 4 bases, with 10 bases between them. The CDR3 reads CASSVAPRGETQYF. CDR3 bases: TGTGCCAGCAGCGTAGCCCCCCGGGGAGAGACCCAGTACTTC.

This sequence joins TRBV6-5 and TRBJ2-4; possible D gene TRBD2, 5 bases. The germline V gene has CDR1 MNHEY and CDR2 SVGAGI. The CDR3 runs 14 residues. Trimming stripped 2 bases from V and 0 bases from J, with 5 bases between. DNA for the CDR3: TGTGCCAGCAGTTACGGACTAGCCAAAAACATTCAGTACTTC. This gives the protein CASSYGLAKNIQYF.

The CDR3 coding sequence is TGTGCCAGCAGTCACGACAGGGGGCGGACTTTCTTT. Amino acids: CASSHDRGRTFF. The J gene is TRBJ1-1, the V gene TRBV6-5; 10 positions agree with TRBD1. Per germline, CDR1 MNHEY and CDR2 SVGAGI. This CDR3 is 12 amino acids long. Trimming at V came to 5 bases and at J to 12 bases, leaving 6 bases not matched to a gene.

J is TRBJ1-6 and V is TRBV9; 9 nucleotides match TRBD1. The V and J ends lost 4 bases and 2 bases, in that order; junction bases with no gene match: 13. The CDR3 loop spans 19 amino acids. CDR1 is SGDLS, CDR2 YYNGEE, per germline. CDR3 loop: CASSPSGRTGETYNSPLHF. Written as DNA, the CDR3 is TGTGCCAGCAGCCCCTCCGGGAGGACAGGGGAAACCTATAATTCACCCCTCCACTTT. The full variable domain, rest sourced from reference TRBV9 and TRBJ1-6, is DSGVTQTPKHLITATGQRVTLRCSPRSGDLSVYWYQQSLDQGLQFLIQYYNGEERAKGNILERFSAQQFPDLHSELNLSSLELGDSALYFCASSPSGRTGETYNSPLHFGNGTRLTVT.

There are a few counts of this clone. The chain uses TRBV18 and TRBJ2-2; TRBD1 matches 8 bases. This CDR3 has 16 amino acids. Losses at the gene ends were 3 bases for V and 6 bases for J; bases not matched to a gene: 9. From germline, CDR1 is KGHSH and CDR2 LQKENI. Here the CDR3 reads CASSPGQDNAAGELFF. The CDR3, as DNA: TGTGCCAGCTCACCGGGACAGGATAACGCCGCCGGGGAGCTGTTTTTT.

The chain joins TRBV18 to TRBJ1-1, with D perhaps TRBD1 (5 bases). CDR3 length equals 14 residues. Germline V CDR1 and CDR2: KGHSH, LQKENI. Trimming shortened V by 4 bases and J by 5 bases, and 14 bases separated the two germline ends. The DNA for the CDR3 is TGTGCCAGCTCACTTTCTGGGGCAGGGACTGAAGCTTTCTTT. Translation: CASSLSGAGTEAFF.

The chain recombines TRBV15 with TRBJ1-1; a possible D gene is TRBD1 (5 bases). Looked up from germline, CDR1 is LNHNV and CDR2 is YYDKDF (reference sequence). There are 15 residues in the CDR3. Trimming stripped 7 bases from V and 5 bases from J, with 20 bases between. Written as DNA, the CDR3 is TGTGCCACCACCCGGCCTGGGGGTTTAGGAACTGAAGCTTTCTTT. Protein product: CATTRPGGLGTEAFF.

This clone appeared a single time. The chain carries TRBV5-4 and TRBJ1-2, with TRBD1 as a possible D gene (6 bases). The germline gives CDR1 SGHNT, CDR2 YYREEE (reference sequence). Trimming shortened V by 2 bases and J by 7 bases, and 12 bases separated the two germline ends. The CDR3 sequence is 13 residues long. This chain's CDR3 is CASSFDRSSGYTF. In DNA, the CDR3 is TGTGCCAGCAGCTTTGACAGGTCTAGTGGCTACACCTTC.

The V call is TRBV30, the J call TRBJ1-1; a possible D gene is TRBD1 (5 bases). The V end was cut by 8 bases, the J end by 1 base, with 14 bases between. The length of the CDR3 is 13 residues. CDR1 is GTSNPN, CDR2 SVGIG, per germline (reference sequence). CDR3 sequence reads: CAGSGNWNTEAFF. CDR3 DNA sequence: TGTGCCGGGTCAGGGAACTGGAACACTGAAGCTTTCTTT.

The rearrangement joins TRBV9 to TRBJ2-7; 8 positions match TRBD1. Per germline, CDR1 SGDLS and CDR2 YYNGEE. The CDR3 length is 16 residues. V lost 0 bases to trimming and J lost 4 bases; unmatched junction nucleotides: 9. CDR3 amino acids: CASSVAPGQGEYEQYF. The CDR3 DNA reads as TGTGCCAGCAGCGTAGCCCCTGGACAGGGAGAGTACGAGCAGTACTTC.

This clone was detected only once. The CDR3, as DNA: TGTGCCAGCAGTGTTACAGGGGGGTACGCAGATACGCAGTATTTT. Encoded protein: CASSVTGGYADTQYF. The V and J genes are TRBV6-4 and TRBJ2-3; TRBD1 agrees at 8 bases. This CDR3 contains 15 residues. Germline V gene sequence: CDR1 MRHNA, CDR2 SNTAGT. After removal of 4 bases from V and 4 bases from J, the junction contained 7 bases not matched to a gene.

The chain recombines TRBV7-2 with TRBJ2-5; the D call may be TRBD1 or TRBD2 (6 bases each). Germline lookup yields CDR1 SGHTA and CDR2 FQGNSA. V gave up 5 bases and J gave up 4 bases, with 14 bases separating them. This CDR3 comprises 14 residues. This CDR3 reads CASSLGGPRETQYF. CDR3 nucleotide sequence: TGTGCCAGCAGCCTAGGGGGGCCTAGAGAGACCCAGTACTTC. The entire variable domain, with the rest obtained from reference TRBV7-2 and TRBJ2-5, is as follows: GAGVSQSPSNKVTEKGKDVELRCDPISGHTALYWYRQSLGQGLEFLIYFQGNSAPDKSGLPSDRFSAERTGGSVSTLTIQRTQQEDSAVYLCASSLGGPRETQYFGPGTRLLVL.

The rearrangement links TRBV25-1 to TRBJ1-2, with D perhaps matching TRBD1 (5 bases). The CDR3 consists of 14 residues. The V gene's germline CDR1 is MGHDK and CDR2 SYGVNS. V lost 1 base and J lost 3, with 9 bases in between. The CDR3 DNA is TGTGCCAGCAGTGAATCCGAGGGACACTATGGCTACACCTTC. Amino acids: CASSESEGHYGYTF.

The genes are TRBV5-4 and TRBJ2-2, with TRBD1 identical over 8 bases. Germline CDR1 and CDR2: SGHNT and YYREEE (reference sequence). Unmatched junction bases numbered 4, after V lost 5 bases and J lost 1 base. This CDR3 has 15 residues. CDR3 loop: CASSLQGGNTGELFF. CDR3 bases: TGTGCCAGCAGTTTACAGGGGGGGAACACCGGGGAGCTGTTTTTT.

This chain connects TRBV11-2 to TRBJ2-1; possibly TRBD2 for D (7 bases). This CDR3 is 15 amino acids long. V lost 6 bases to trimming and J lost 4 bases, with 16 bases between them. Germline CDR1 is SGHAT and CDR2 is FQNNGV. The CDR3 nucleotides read TGTGCCAGCAGTGACGCGGGGGCGGGATACAATGAGCAGTTCTTC. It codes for CASSDAGAGYNEQFF. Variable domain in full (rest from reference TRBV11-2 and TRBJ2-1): EAGVAQSPRYKIIEKRQSVAFWCNPISGHATLYWYQQILGQGPKLLIQFQNNGVVDDSQLPKDRFSAERLKGVDSTLKIQPAKLEDSAVYLCASSDAGAGYNEQFFGPGTRLTVL.

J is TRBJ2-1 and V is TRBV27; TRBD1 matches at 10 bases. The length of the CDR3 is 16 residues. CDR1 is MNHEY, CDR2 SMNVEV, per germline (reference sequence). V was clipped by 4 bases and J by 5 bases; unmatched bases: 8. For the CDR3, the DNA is TGTGCCAGCAGTTGGACGGACAGGGGGTTAAACAATGAGCAGTTCTTC. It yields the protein CASSWTDRGLNNEQFF.

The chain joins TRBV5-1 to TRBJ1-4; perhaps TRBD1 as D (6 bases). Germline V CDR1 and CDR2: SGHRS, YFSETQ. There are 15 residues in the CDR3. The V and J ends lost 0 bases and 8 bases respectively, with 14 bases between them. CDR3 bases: TGCGCCAGCAGCTTGGCAATGGGGGACACAGAAAAACTGTTTTTT. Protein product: CASSLAMGDTEKLFF.

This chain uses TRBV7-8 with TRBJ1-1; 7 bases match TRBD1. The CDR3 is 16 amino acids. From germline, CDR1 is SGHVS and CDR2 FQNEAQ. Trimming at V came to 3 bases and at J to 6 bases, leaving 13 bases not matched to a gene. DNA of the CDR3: TGTGCCAGCAGCTTCCGGGCGAGTGGGGACAGCCCTGAAGCTTTCTTT. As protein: CASSFRASGDSPEAFF.

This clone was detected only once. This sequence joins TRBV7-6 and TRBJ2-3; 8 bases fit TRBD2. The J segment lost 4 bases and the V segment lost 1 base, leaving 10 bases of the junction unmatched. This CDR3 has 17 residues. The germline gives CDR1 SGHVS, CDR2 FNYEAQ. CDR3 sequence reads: CASSLGLAGGAADTQYF. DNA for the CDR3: TGTGCCAGCAGCTTAGGGTTGGCCGGGGGGGCCGCAGATACGCAGTATTTT.

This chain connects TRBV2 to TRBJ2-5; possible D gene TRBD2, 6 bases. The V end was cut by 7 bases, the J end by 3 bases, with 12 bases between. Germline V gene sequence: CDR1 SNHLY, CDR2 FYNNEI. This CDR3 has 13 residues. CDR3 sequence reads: CASTAGLKETQYF. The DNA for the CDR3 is TGTGCCAGCACCGCGGGACTTAAAGAGACCCAGTACTTC. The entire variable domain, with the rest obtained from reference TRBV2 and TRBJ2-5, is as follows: EPEVTQTPSHQVTQMGQEVILRCVPISNHLYFYWYRQILGQKVEFLVSFYNNEISEKSEIFDDQFSVERPDGSNFTLKIRSTKLEDSAMYFCASTAGLKETQYFGPGTRLLVL.

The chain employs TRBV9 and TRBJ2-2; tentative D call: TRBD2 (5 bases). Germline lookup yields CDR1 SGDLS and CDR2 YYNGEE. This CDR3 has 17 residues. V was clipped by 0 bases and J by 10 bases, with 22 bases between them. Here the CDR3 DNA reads TGTGCCAGCAGCGTAGCCGCCCCCGGAGGCGGTCCATCGGAGCTGTTTTTT. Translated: CASSVAAPGGGPSELFF.

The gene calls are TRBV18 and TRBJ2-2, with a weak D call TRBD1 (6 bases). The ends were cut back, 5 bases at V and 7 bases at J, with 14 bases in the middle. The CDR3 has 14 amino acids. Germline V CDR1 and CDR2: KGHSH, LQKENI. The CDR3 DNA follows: TGTGCCAGCTCAGTGACGACAGGAGACGGGGAGCTGTTTTTT. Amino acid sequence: CASSVTTGDGELFF. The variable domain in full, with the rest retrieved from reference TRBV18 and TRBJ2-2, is NAGVMQNPRHLVRRRGQEARLRCSPMKGHSHVYWYRQLPEEGLKFMVYLQKENIIDESGMPKERFSAEFPKEGPSILRIQQVVRGDSAAYFCASSVTTGDGELFFGEGSRLTVL.